This T cell receptor (beta chain) was documented in a study of shared clonotypes between healthy human individuals. Overall study context: Researchers drew samples from two women and a few men aged 18 to 49. Study-level findings and limits: A generally larger estimated richness was seen in naive subsets than in memory subsets. Incompleteness in sorted-subset sequencing, despite large depth, was shown by rarefaction.

Terminally differentiated effector memory CD45RA+ cells were excluded from the naive CD8 cells, which were CD45RO-negative and positively selected for CCR7. None of the donors, who were healthy HIV-negative adults, had recently had acute infections or vaccinations. The CDR3 contains 10 residues. The V end was cut by 6 bases, the J end by 7 bases, with 7 bases between. The V gene's germline CDR1 is MNHEY and CDR2 SVGAGI. About this clone: What it recognizes is unknown.

Measured with immunoSEQ multiplex PCR; TCRdb has only the in-frame clones, and not every one. The sample yields roughly 2 million clones, roughly 95% seen once. The rearrangement links TRBV6-5 to TRBJ2-7; no definite D call. The sequencing input was naive CD8+ T cells sorted from blood. This TCR was recovered from a man aged 18 to 29 in good health. CDR3 sequence reads: CASSMGEQYF. The CDR3 DNA reads TGTGCCAGCAGCATGGGGGAGCAGTACTTC.